The rows below give T cell receptor beta chains drawn from one sample of a study of PD-L1 blockade in urothelial cancer. Sequencing was performed with immunoSEQ multiplex PCR; in TCRdb, only in-frame clones are kept and a portion is missing. Altogether about 52,000 clones are present, 84% being singletons, with the ten largest covering 5.8%. The sequencing here drew on PBMCs, taken around atezolizumab (anti-PD-L1) treatment. These receptors came from a man aged 35 to 55 with urothelial cancer. Each CDR3 is given with its conserved first and last residue.

TRBV4-3	TRBJ2-6	CASSQGAGPGANVLTF
TRBV7-2	TRBJ2-4	CASSPLAAKNIQYF
TRBV5-1	TRBJ1-2	CASSSPKEPGRGSSFYGYTF
TRBV19	TRBJ1-2	CASNLVPGGNYGYTF
TRBV7-2	TRBJ2-4	CASSLESSIGQNIQYF
TRBV28	TRBJ1-5	CASSLLRGQPQHF
TRBV28	TRBJ1-4	CASRPTGGITNEKLFF
TRBV5-1	TRBJ2-1	CASSFGGGQGYNEQFF
TRBV28	TRBJ1-5	CASSFGQGGHQPQHF
TRBV6-7	TRBJ1-1	CASSYWAENTEAFF
TRBV2	TRBJ2-7	CASSEGLLVSYEQYF
TRBV5-1	TRBJ2-2	CASSLVRGSNTGELFF
TRBV11-1	TRBJ1-3	CASSLARRSSGNTIYF
TRBV19	TRBJ1-2	CASSFETVTNYGYTF
TRBV13	TRBJ1-3	CASSFRSFSVSGNTIYF
TRBV9	TRBJ1-1	CASSAHPGTGVYWNTEAFF
TRBV6-6	TRBJ2-7	CASSRQYEQYF
TRBV19	TRBJ2-3	CASRIEGLGTDTQYF
TRBV6-4	TRBJ2-7	CASSPDYEQYF
TRBV6-5	TRBJ1-1	CASTKGVGLNTEAFF
TRBV5-6	TRBJ2-5	CASSFGTVEETQYF
TRBV7-2	TRBJ1-1	CASSPAVWGGEAFF
TRBV7-2	TRBJ1-4	CASSLAPGGANEKLFF
TRBV29-1	TRBJ2-2	CSARPGQGAGELFF
TRBV9	TRBJ1-1	CASSVGDSIRNTEAFF
TRBV6-1	TRBJ2-1	CATQFGTVSYNEQFF
TRBV7-2	TRBJ1-4	CASSPGANEKLFF
TRBV27	TRBJ1-1	CASSFGRSSSEAFF
TRBV4-2	TRBJ2-1	CASSQVRGGNAGNNEQFF
TRBV28	TRBJ2-7	CASSPGGPPYEQYF
TRBV19	TRBJ2-7	CASSGDEREASYEQYF
TRBV6-6	TRBJ1-2	CASSYSQDRGRDGYTF
TRBV6-6	TRBJ2-3	CASSYTAPGGTDTQYF
TRBV5-1	TRBJ2-5	CASSGGTPAGETQYF
TRBV2	TRBJ1-5	CASRSVSGNQPQHF